This TCR beta chain was sequenced in a study of blood T cell repertoires in COVID-19. V dropped 0 bases and J dropped 8 bases, with 16 bases sitting between them. Germline V lookup: CDR1 LNHNV, CDR2 YYDKDF (reference sequence). This CDR3 is built from 16 residues. Original processing methods: Quantification of nucleated cells was approximated via reference gene primer amplification. The method was immunoSEQ multiplex PCR; TCRdb's version includes in-frame clones alone and lacks a portion of them. D and trimming were read from the DNA, whereas the V and J calls and clone size are those reported in that table. Of 200,000 to 300,000 clones listed, 89% are singletons.

This receptor was identified in a woman aged 25 to 39 with acute COVID-19. Specimen: PBMCs or T cells enriched from blood (not recorded which). The rearrangement joins TRBV15 to TRBJ1-4; D is unresolved. The CDR3 nucleotides are TGTGCCACCAGCAGAGACCCCTCCCCCGTCGGGGAAAAACTGTTTTTT. Translating it yields CATSRDPSPVGEKLFF.